The clone carrying this T cell receptor (beta chain) has just one count. The data originate from a study of blood T cell repertoires in COVID-19. Overall study: In each case, the material was cDNA or gDNA derived from T cells, B-cell-depleted T cells, or PBMCs.

In the study's own analysis: Estimated nucleated cell counts came from reference gene primer amplification. Profiling relied on immunoSEQ multiplex PCR, and the TCRdb table lists in-frame clones only, not all of them. V and J calls and clone size are as listed in that table; D and trimming were resolved from the DNA. The sample yields about 180,000 clones, about 86% seen once. Looked up from germline, CDR1 is SEHNR and CDR2 is FQNEAQ (reference sequence). V shed 5 bases, J shed 0 bases, and the junction held 11 bases outside the gene matches. The CDR3 consists of 17 residues. This clonotype originated in a woman under 40 with active or convalescent COVID-19. V is TRBV7-9 and J is TRBJ2-3; TRBD2 aligns across 7 bases. Sequenced input: peripheral blood. CDR3 region: CASSPPNGGRSTDTQYF. In DNA form, the CDR3 reads TGTGCCAGCAGCCCGCCAAACGGCGGGAGAAGCACAGATACGCAGTATTTT.